This T cell receptor beta chain emerged from a study of blood T cells in healthy people across ages. Points from the study as a whole: Per-million-T-cell TCR beta diversity fell roughly linearly with age.

PCR was performed a second time for roughly 7 to 11 cycles using a sample-barcoded 5' primer and a J-beta primer mix. TCRdb called the 5' RACE reads again in MiXCR, with one record for every CDR3 protein. This repertoire shows roughly 800,000 distinct CDR3 sequences, around 25% found once; its top ten account for 3% to 4.5%. This CDR3 has 17 residues. Germline-derived CDR1 and CDR2 are MNHNS and SASEGT. After removal of 5 bases from V and 0 bases from J, the junction contained 8 bases not matched to a gene. A word on this clonotype: Its antigen is not identified.

These data also featured in a second study, about T cells of mothers and their children. That source notes: RNA was extracted, and all of it went into cDNA synthesis at roughly 1.5 ug per 15 ul. T cell clones that were persistent and microchimeric went undetected.

Material: blood. The clonotype was recovered from a boy aged 5-17 years in good health. The chain joins TRBV6-1 to TRBJ1-4; 8 bases fit TRBD1. The CDR3 nucleotides are TGTGCCAGCAGTCAACTGGACAGGGATTCAACTAATGAAAAACTGTTTTTT. Translating it yields CASSQLDRDSTNEKLFF.